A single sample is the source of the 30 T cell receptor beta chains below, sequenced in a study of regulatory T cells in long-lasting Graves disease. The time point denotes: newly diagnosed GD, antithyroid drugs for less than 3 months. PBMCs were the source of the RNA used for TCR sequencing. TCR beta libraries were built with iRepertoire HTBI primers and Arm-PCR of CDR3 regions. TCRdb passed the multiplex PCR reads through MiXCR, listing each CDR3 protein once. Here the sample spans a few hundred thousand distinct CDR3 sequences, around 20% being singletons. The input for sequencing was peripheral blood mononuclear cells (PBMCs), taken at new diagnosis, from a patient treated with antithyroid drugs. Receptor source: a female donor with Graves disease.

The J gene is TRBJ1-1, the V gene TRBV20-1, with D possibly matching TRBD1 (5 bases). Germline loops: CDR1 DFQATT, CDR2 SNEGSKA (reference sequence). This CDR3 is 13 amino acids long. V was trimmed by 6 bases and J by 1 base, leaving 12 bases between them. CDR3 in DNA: TGCAGTGCCTGGAAACAGGAGAACACTGAAGCTTTCTTT. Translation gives CSAWKQENTEAFF.

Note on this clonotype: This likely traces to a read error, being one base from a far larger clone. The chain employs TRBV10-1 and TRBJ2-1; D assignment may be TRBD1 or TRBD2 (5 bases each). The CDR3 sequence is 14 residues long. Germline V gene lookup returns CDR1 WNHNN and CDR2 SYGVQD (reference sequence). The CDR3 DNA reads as TGTGCCAGCAGCTTCCGAGGGACCTCCTACGAGCAGTTCTTC. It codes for CASSFRGTSYEQFF.

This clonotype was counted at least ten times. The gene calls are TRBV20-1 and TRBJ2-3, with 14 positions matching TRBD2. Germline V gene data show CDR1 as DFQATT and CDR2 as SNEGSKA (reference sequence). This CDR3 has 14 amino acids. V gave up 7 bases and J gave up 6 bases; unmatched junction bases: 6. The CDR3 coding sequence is TGCAGTGTCGGGACTAGCGGGAGCGTGGATACGCAGTATTTT. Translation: CSVGTSGSVDTQYF.

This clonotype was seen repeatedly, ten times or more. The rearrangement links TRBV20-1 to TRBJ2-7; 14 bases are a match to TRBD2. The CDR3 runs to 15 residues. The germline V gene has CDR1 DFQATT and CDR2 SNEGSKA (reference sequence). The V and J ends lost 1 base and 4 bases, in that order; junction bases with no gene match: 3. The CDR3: CSARARLAGGYEQYF. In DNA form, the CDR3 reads TGCAGTGCTAGAGCCCGACTAGCGGGAGGGTACGAGCAGTACTTC.

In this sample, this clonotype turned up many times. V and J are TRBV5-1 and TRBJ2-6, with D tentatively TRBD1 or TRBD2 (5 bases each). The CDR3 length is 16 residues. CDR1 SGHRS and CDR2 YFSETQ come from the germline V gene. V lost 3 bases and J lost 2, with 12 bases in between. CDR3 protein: CASSSQVGAGANVLTF. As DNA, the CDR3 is TGCGCCAGCAGCTCCCAGGTGGGGGCTGGGGCCAACGTCCTGACTTTC.

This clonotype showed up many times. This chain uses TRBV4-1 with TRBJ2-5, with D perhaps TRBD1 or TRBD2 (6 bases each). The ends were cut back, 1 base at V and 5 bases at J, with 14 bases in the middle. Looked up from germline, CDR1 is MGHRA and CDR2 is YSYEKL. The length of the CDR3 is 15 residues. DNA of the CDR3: TGCGCCAGCAGCCAAGGATTTGGGGGGCTGGAGACCCAGTACTTC. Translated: CASSQGFGGLETQYF.

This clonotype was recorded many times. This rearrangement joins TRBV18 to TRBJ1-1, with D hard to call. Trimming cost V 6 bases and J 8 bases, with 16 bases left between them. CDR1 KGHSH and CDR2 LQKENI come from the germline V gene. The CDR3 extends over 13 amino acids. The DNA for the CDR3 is TGTGCCAGCTCCCCAACGTACAAGGGAGAAGCTTTCTTT. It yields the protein CASSPTYKGEAFF.

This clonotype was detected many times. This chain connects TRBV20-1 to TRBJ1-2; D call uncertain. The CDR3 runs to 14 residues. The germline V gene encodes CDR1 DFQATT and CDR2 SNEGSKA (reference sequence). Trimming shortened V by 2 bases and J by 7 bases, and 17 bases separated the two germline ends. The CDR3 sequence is CSARMTSGLGGYTF. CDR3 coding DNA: TGCAGTGCTAGAATGACCTCGGGATTGGGTGGCTACACCTTC.

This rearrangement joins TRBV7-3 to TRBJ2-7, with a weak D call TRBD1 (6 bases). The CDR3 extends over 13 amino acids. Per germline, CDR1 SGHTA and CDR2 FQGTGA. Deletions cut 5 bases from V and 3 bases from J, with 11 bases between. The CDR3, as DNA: TGTGCCAGCAGCCGACAGGAAGGCTACGAGCAGTACTTC. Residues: CASSRQEGYEQYF.

The chain's CDR3 is CASSSPRSEVGYEQYF. CDR3 nucleotides: TGTGCCAGCAGTTCCCCGCGCAGCGAGGTTGGGTACGAGCAGTACTTC. This sequence joins TRBV28 and TRBJ2-7; D gene unclear. From germline, CDR1 is MDHEN and CDR2 SYDVKM. CDR3 length equals 16 residues. Trimming left V 4 bases short and J 4 bases short, with 20 bases between.

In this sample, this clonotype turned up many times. The CDR3 protein is CSAPTRVSYNEQFF. In DNA form, the CDR3 reads TGCAGTGCGCCTACTAGGGTATCCTACAATGAGCAGTTCTTC. The genes are TRBV20-1 and TRBJ2-1; weak D call: TRBD2 (5 bases). This CDR3 spans 14 amino acids. The germline V gene encodes CDR1 DFQATT and CDR2 SNEGSKA (reference sequence). Trimming left V 6 bases short and J 1 base short, with 13 bases between.

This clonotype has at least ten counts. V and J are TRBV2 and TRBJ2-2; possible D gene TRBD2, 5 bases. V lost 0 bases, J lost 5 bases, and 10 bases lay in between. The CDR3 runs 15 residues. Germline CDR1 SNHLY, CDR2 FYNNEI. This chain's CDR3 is CASSEALRGTGELFF. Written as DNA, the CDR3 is TGTGCCAGCAGTGAAGCGCTTCGGGGAACCGGGGAGCTGTTTTTT.

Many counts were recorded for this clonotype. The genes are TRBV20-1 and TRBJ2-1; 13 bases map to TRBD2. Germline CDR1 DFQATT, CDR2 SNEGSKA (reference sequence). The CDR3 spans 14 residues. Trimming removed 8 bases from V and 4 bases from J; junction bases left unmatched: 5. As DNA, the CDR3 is TGCAGTCCGAAGACTAGCGGGGGGTACAATGAGCAGTTCTTC. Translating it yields CSPKTSGGYNEQFF.

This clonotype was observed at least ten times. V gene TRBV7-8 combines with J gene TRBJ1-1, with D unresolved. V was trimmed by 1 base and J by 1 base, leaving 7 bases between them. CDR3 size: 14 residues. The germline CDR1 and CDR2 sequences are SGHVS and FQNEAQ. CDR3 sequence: CASSLGVANTEAFF. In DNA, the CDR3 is TGTGCCAGCAGCTTAGGGGTTGCGAACACTGAAGCTTTCTTT.

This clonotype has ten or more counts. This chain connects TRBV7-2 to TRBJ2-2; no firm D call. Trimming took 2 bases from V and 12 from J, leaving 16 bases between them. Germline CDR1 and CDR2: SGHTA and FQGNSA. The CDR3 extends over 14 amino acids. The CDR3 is CASSLIPIEAKLFF. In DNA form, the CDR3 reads TGTGCCAGCAGCTTAATCCCCATCGAGGCGAAGCTGTTTTTT.

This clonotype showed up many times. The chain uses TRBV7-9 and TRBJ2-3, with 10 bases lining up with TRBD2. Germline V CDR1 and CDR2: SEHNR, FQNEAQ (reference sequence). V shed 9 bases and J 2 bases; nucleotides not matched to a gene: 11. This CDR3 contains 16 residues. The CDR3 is CASSQGAGGNTDTQYF. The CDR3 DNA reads TGTGCCAGTTCCCAAGGAGCGGGAGGGAACACAGATACGCAGTATTTT.

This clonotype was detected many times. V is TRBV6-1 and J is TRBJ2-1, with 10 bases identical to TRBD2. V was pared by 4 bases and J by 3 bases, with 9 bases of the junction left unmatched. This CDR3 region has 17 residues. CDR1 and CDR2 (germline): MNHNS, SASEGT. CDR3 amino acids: CASSGRTSGGVYNEQFF. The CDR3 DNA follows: TGTGCCAGCAGTGGAAGGACTAGCGGAGGGGTCTACAATGAGCAGTTCTTC.

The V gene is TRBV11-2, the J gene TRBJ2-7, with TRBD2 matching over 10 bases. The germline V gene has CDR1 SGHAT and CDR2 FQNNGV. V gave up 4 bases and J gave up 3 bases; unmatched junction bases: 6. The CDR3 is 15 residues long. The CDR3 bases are TGTGCCAGCAGCTATGAGCGGGAGGGCCGCTACGAGCAGTACTTC. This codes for CASSYEREGRYEQYF.

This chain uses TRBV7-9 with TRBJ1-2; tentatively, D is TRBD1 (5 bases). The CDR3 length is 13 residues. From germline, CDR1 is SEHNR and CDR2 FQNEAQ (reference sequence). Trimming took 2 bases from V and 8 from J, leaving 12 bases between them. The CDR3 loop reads CASSLSGKKGYTF. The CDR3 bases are TGTGCCAGCAGCTTATCAGGGAAAAAGGGCTACACCTTC.

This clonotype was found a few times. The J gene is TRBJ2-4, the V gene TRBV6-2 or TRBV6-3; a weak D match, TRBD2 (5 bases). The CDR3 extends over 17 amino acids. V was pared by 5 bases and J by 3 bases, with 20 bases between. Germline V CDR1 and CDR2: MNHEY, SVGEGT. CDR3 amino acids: CASSESGSGWVKNIQYF. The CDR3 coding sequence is TGTGCCAGCAGTGAGTCGGGGTCAGGTTGGGTCAAAAACATTCAGTACTTC.

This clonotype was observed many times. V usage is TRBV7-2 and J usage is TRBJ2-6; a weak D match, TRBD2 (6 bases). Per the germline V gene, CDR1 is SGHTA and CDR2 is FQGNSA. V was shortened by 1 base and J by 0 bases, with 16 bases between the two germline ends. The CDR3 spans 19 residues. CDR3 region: CASSLGRDAWVSGANVLTF. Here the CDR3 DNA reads TGTGCCAGCAGCTTAGGGCGGGACGCTTGGGTCTCTGGGGCCAACGTCCTGACTTTC.

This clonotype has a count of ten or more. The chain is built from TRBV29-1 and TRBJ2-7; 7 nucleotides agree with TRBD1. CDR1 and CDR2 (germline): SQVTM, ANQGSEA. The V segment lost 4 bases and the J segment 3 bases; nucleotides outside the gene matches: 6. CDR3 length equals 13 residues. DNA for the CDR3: TGCAGCGTTGCGACAGGGCGATACTACGAGCAGTACTTC. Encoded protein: CSVATGRYYEQYF.

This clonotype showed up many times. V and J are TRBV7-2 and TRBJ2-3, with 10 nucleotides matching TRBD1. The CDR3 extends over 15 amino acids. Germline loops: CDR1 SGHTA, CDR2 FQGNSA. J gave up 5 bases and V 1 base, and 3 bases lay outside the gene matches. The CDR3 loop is CASSLVGTGVDTQYF. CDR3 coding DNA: TGTGCCAGCAGCTTAGTAGGGACAGGGGTAGATACGCAGTATTTT.

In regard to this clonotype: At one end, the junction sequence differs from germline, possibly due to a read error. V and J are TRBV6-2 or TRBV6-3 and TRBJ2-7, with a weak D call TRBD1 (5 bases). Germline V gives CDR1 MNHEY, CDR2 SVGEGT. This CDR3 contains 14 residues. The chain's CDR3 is CAGSLRTIFNEQYF. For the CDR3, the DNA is TGTGCCGGCAGTCTGCGGACAATTTTCAACGAGCAGTACTTC.

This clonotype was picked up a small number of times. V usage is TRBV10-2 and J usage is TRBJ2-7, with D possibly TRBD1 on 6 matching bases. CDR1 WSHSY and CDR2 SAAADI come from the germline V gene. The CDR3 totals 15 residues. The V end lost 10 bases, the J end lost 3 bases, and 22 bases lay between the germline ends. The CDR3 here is CATRTVATWNYEQYF. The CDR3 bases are TGCGCCACCAGGACAGTAGCGACATGGAACTACGAGCAGTACTTC.

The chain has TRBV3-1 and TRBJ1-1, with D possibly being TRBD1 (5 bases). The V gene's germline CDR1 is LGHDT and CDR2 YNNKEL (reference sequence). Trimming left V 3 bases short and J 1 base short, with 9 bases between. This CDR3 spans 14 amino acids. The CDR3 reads CASSHSTGNTEAFF. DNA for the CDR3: TGTGCCAGCAGCCATAGTACAGGGAACACTGAAGCTTTCTTT.

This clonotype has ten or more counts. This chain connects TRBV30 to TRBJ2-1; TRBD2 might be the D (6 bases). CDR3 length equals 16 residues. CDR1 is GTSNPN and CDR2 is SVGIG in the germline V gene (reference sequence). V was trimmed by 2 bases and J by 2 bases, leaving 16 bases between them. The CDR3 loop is CAWSTPLALPYNEQFF. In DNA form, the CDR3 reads TGTGCCTGGAGTACACCACTAGCCCTTCCCTACAATGAGCAGTTCTTC.

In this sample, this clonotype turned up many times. CDR3 residues: CASSQDLTGVGNEQFF. The CDR3 region has the DNA TGTGCCAGCAGCCAAGATCTCACAGGGGTAGGCAATGAGCAGTTCTTC. This chain connects TRBV14 to TRBJ2-1; 7 bases fit TRBD1. The CDR3 totals 16 residues. Germline lookup yields CDR1 SGHDN and CDR2 FVKESK. V dropped 0 bases and J dropped 6; count of bases not matched to a gene: 8.

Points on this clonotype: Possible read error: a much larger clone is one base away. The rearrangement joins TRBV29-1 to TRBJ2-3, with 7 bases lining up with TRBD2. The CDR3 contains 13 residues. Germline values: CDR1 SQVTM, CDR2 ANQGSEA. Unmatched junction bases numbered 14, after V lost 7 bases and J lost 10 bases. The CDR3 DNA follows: TGCAGCGCCGCCCGGCGGGGGAGGGATGCGCAGTATTTT. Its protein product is CSAARRGRDAQYF.

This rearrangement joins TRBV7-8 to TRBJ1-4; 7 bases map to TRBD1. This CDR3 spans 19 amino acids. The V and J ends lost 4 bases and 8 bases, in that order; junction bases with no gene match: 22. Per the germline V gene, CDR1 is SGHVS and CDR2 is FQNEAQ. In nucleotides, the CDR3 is TGTGCCAGCAGCTCTAGGAGGGGGCAGGGCCGCGGGCAAGGAGAAAAACTGTTTTTT. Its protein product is CASSSRRGQGRGQGEKLFF. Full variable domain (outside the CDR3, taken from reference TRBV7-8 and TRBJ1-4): GAGVSQSPRYKVAKRGQDVALRCDPISGHVSLFWYQQALGQGPEFLTYFQNEAQLDKSGLPSDRFFAERPEGSVSTLKIQRTQQEDSAVYLCASSSRRGQGRGQGEKLFFGSGTQLSVL.